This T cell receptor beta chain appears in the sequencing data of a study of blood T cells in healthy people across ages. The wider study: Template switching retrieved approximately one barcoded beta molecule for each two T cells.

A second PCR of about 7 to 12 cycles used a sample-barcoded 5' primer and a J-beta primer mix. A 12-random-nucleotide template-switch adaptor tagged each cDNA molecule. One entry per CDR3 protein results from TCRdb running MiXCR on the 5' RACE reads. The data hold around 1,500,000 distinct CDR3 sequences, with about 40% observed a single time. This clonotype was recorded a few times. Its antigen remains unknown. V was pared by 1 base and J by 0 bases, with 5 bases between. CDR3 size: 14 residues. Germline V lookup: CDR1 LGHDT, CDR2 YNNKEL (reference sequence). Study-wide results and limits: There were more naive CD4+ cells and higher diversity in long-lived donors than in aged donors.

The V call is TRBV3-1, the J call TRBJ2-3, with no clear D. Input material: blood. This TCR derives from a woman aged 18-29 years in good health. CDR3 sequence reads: CASSQAYSTDTQYF. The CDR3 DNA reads TGTGCCAGCAGCCAAGCATATAGCACAGATACGCAGTATTTT.